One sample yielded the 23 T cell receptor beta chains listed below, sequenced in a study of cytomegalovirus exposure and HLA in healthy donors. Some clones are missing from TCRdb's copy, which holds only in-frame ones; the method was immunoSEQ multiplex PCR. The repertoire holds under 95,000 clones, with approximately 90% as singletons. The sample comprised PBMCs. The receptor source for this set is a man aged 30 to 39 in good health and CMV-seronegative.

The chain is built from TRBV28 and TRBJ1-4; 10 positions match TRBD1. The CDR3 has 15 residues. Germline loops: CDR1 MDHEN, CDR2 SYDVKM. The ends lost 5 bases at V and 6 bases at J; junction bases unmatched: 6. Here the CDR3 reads CASSPTGGADEKLFF. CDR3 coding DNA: TGTGCCAGCAGTCCGACAGGGGGCGCAGATGAAAAACTGTTTTTT.

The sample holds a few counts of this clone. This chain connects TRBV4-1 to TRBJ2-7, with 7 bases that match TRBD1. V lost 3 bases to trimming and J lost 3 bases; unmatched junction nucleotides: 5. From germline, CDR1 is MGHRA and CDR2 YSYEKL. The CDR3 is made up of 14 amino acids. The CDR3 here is CASSHGTAVYEQYF. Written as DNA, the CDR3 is TGCGCCAGCAGCCATGGGACAGCGGTCTACGAGCAGTACTTC.

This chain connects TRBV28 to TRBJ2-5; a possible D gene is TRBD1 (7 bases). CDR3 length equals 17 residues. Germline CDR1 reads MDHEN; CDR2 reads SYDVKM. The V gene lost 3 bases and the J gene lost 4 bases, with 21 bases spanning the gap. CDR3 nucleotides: TGTGCCAGCAGTTTTTGGTCTTTCAGGGGGGAGTTAGAGACCCAGTACTTC. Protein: CASSFWSFRGELETQYF.

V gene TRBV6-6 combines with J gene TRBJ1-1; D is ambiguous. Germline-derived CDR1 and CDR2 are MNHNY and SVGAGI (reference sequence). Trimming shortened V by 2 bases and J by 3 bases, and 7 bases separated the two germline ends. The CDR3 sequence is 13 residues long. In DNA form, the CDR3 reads TGTGCCAGCAGTTACGCCAGATACACTGAAGCTTTCTTT. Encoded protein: CASSYARYTEAFF.

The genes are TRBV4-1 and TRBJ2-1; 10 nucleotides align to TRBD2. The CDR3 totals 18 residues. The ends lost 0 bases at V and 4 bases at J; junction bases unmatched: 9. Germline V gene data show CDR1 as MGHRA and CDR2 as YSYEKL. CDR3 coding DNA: TGCGCCAGCAGCCAAGATAGGGAGCGGGGGGGGAGTTACAATGAGCAGTTCTTC. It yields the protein CASSQDRERGGSYNEQFF.

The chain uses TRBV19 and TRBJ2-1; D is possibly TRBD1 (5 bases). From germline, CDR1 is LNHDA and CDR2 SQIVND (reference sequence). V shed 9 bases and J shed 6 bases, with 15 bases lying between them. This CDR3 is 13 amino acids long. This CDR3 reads CASGQGSGNEQFF. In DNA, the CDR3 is TGTGCCAGCGGGCAGGGATCTGGCAATGAGCAGTTCTTC.

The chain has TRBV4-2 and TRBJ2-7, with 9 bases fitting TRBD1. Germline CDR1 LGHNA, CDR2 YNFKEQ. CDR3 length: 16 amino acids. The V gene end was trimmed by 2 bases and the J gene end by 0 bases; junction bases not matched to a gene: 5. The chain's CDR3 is CASSQRGQGGSYEQYF. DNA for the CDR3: TGTGCCAGCAGCCAAAGGGGACAGGGTGGCTCCTACGAGCAGTACTTC.

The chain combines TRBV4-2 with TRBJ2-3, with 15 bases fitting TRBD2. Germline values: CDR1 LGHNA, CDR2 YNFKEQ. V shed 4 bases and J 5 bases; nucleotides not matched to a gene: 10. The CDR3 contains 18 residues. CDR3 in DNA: TGTGCCAGCAGCCCGAACTGGCCGGGACTAGCGGGAGGAGATACGCAGTATTTT. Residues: CASSPNWPGLAGGDTQYF.

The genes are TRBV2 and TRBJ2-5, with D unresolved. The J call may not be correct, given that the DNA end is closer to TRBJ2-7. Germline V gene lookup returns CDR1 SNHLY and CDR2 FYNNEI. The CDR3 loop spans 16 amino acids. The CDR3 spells CASREIGVLGRYEQYF. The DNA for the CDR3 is TGTGCCAGCAGGGAAATTGGTGTTCTAGGCCGCTACGAGCAGTACTTC.

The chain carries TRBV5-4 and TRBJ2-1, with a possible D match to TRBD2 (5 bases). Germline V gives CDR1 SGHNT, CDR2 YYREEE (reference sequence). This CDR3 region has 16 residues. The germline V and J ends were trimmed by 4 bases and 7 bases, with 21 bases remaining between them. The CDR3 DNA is TGTGCCAGCAGCAGACCGGGATCAGAAGGTGGGAATGAGCAGTTCTTC. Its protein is CASSRPGSEGGNEQFF.

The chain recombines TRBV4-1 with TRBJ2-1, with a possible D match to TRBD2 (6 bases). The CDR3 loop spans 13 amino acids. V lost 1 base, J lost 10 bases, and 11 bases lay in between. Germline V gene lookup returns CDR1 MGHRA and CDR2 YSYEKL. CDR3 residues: CASSQGGALEQFF. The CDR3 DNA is TGCGCCAGCAGCCAAGGCGGGGCCTTGGAGCAGTTCTTC.

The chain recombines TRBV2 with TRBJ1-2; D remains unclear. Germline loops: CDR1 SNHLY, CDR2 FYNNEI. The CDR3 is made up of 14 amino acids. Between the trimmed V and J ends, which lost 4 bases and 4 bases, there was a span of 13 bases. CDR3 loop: CASSAVLGSYGYTF. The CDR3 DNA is TGTGCCAGCAGTGCGGTTTTGGGCAGCTATGGCTACACCTTC.

In DNA form, the CDR3 reads TGTGCCAGTAGTCCGGGGGTAGACAGGGGGTTGCGGAGCACTGAAGCTTTCTTT. It is translated as CASSPGVDRGLRSTEAFF. This chain joins TRBV19 and TRBJ1-1, with 9 bases matching TRBD1. The CDR3 consists of 18 residues. Germline V gene data show CDR1 as LNHDA and CDR2 as SQIVND (reference sequence). Trimming cost V 5 bases and J 4 bases; bases outside gene matches: 17.

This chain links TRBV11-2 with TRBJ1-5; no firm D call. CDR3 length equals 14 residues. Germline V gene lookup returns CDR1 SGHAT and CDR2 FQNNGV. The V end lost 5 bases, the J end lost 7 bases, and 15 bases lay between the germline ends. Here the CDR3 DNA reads TGTGCCAGCAGCCCTGGGAGGGTCAGGCAGCCCCAGCATTTT. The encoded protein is CASSPGRVRQPQHF.

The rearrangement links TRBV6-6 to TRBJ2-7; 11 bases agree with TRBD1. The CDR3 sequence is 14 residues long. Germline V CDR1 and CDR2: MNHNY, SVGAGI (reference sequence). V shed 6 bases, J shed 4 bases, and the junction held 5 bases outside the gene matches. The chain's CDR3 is CASRPGQGAYEQYF. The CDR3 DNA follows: TGTGCCAGCAGGCCCGGACAGGGGGCGTACGAGCAGTACTTC.

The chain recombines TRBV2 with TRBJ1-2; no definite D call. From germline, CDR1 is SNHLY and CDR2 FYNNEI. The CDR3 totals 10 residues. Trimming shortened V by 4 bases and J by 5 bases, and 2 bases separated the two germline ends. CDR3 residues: CASSAYGYTF. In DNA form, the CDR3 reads TGTGCCAGCAGTGCATATGGCTACACCTTC. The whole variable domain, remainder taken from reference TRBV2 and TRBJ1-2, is EPEVTQTPSHQVTQMGQEVILRCVPISNHLYFYWYRQILGQKVEFLVSFYNNEISEKSEIFDDQFSVERPDGSNFTLKIRSTKLEDSAMYFCASSAYGYTFGSGTRLTVV.

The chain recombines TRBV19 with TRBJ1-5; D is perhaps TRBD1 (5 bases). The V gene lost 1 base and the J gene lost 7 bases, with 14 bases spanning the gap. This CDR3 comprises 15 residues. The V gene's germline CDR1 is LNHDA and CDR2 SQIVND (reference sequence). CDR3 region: CASSIAQNRFQPQHF. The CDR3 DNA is TGTGCCAGTAGTATAGCTCAGAACAGGTTCCAGCCCCAGCATTTT.

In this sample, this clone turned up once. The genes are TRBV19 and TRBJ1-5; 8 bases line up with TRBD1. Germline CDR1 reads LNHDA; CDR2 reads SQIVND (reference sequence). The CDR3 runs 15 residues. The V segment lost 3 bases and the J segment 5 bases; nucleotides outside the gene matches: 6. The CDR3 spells CASSIMQGAYQPQHF. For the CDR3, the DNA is TGTGCCAGTAGTATCATGCAGGGGGCCTATCAGCCCCAGCATTTT. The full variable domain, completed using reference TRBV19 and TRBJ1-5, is DGGITQSPKYLFRKEGQNVTLSCEQNLNHDAMYWYRQDPGQGLRLIYYSQIVNDFQKGDIAEGYSVSREKKESFPLTVTSAQKNPTAFYLCASSIMQGAYQPQHFGDGTRLSIL.

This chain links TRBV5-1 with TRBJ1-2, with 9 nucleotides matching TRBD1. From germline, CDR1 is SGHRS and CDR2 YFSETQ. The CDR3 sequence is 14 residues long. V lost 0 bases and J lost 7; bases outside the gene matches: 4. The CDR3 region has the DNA TGCGCCAGCAGCTTGGCACAGGGGGCAGGTGGCTACACCTTC. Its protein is CASSLAQGAGGYTF.

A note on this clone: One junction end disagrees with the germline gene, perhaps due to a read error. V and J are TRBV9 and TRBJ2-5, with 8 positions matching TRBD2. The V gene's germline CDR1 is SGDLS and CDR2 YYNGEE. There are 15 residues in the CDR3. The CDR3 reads CASCVGRGTQETQYF. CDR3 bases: TGTGCCAGCTGCGTCGGGAGGGGGACCCAAGAGACCCAGTACTTC.

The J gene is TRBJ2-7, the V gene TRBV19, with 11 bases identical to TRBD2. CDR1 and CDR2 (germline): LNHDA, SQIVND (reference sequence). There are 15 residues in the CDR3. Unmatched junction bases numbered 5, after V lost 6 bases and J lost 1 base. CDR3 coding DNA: TGTGCCAGTAGCTACCTAGCGGGAGGTTCCTACGAGCAGTACTTC. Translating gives CASSYLAGGSYEQYF.

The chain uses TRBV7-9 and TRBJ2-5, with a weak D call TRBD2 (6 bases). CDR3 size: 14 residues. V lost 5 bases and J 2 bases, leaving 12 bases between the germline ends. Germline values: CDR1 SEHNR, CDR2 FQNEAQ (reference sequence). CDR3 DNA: TGTGCCAGCAGCCCAGCCCGGGAGCAAGAGACCCAGTACTTC. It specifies CASSPAREQETQYF.

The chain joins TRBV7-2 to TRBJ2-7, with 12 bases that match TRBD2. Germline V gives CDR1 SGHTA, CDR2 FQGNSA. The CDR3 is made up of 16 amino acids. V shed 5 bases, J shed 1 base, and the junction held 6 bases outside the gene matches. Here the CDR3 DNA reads TGTGCCAGCAGCACCACCGGGACTAGCGGGTCCTACGAGCAGTACTTC. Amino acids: CASSTTGTSGSYEQYF.